One and the same sample provided the 24 T cell receptor beta chains below, sequenced in a study of blood T cell repertoires in COVID-19. The protocol was immunoSEQ multiplex PCR, while the TCRdb copy is restricted to in-frame clones and leaves out a portion. The sample has 310,000 or so clones, roughly 84% seen once. The sequenced sample was peripheral blood. These receptors were collected from a man aged 50 to 60 with active or convalescent COVID-19.

The chain uses TRBV28 and TRBJ1-5, with 9 nucleotides matching TRBD1. The length of the CDR3 is 20 residues. V gave up 2 bases and J gave up 3 bases; unmatched junction bases: 17. Germline V lookup: CDR1 MDHEN, CDR2 SYDVKM. CDR3 in amino acids: CASSLPKGQGKIWDNQPQHF. In DNA, the CDR3 is TGTGCCAGCAGTTTACCGAAGGGACAGGGTAAAATATGGGACAATCAGCCCCAGCATTTT.

J is TRBJ1-6 and V is TRBV4-3; 9 bases map to TRBD1. After removal of 0 bases from V and 7 bases from J, the junction contained 4 bases not matched to a gene. The CDR3 consists of 16 residues. The germline V gene has CDR1 LGHNA and CDR2 YSLEER. The CDR3 here is CASSQEGGTGNSPLHF. In nucleotides, the CDR3 is TGCGCCAGCAGCCAAGAAGGCGGGACAGGGAATTCACCCCTCCACTTT.

The chain carries TRBV13 and TRBJ1-1, with D possibly TRBD1 on 6 matching bases. V lost 5 bases to trimming and J lost 2 bases, with 12 bases between them. The CDR3 loop spans 14 amino acids. CDR1 PRHDT and CDR2 FYEKMQ come from the germline V gene (reference sequence). CDR3 in DNA: TGTGCCAGCAGCCTGCAGGGGTACAACACTGAAGCTTTCTTT. Translated, it gives CASSLQGYNTEAFF.

The chain uses TRBV28 and TRBJ1-1, with 7 positions matching TRBD1. V dropped 5 bases and J dropped 6; count of bases not matched to a gene: 3. CDR3 length equals 12 residues. The germline CDR1 and CDR2 sequences are MDHEN and SYDVKM. The CDR3, as DNA: TGTGCCAGCAGTGGGACAGTTTCTGAAGCTTTCTTT. This translates into CASSGTVSEAFF. Based on the CDR3 plus reference TRBV28 and TRBJ1-1, the full variable domain is DVKVTQSSRYLVKRTGEKVFLECVQDMDHENMFWYRQDPGLGLRLIYFSYDVKMKEKGDIPEGYSVSREKKERFSLILESASTNQTSMYLCASSGTVSEAFFGQGTRLTVV.

V is TRBV30 and J is TRBJ1-2; D perhaps matches TRBD1 (5 bases). This CDR3 is built from 13 residues. Germline values: CDR1 GTSNPN, CDR2 SVGIG (reference sequence). Between the trimmed V and J ends, which lost 4 bases and 7 bases, there was a span of 16 bases. Here the CDR3 DNA reads TGTGCCTGGAAGGAGGGACCTGGACGTGGCTACACCTTC. This encodes CAWKEGPGRGYTF.

The chain uses TRBV19 and TRBJ2-5; perhaps TRBD2 as D (5 bases). Trimming shortened V by 1 base and J by 5 bases, and 8 bases separated the two germline ends. This CDR3 is built from 13 residues. Per germline, CDR1 LNHDA and CDR2 SQIVND (reference sequence). CDR3 nucleotides: TGTGCCAGTAGTATAGCCTCGGGGGAGACCCAGTACTTC. Translating gives CASSIASGETQYF.

With respect to this clone: The same CDR3 arises from other DNA sequences in this sample as well. The J gene is TRBJ2-2, the V gene TRBV11-3; TRBD1 aligns across 8 bases. Germline V gives CDR1 SGHNT, CDR2 YENEEA. V lost 6 bases and J lost 2; bases outside the gene matches: 5. This CDR3 has 15 amino acids. The DNA for the CDR3 is TGTGCCAGCAGTCCTGGACAGGGTAACACCGGGGAGCTGTTTTTT. Amino acid sequence: CASSPGQGNTGELFF.

CDR3: CASSELGRGRQPQHF. For the CDR3, the DNA is TGTGCCAGCAGTGAACTCGGCAGGGGACGGCAGCCCCAGCATTTT. The V gene is TRBV2, the J gene TRBJ1-5, with D perhaps TRBD1 (6 bases). V shed 2 bases and J shed 7 bases, with 15 bases lying between them. Germline values: CDR1 SNHLY, CDR2 FYNNEI. The CDR3 consists of 15 residues.

V gene TRBV4-3 combines with J gene TRBJ2-5; D is possibly TRBD1 (6 bases). CDR1 is LGHNA, CDR2 YSLEER, per germline. The V and J ends lost 0 bases and 3 bases respectively, with 8 bases between them. The CDR3 loop spans 14 amino acids. CDR3 in DNA: TGCGCCAGCAGCCAAGAAGGACAGAAAGAGACCCAGTACTTC. Translated: CASSQEGQKETQYF.

This clone is a singleton in its sample. V is TRBV5-1 and J is TRBJ1-2, with D maybe TRBD1 (6 bases). The germline V gene has CDR1 SGHRS and CDR2 YFSETQ. This CDR3 is 15 amino acids long. Trimming pared 0 bases from V and 6 bases from J, leaving 15 bases between. The CDR3 loop reads CASSLDTGWGNGYTF. The CDR3 DNA sequence: TGCGCCAGCAGCTTGGACACAGGGTGGGGGAATGGCTACACCTTC. Variable domain in full (rest from reference TRBV5-1 and TRBJ1-2): KAGVTQTPRYLIKTRGQQVTLSCSPISGHRSVSWYQQTPGQGLQFLFEYFSETQRNKGNFPGRFSGRQFSNSRSEMNVSTLELGDSALYLCASSLDTGWGNGYTFGSGTRLTVV.

This clone was found once. The genes are TRBV23-1 and TRBJ2-5; 7 nucleotides line up with TRBD1. TRBV23-1 falls under the ORF class, with uncertain function. The CDR3 is made up of 14 amino acids. Trimming took 5 bases from V and 2 from J; bases not matched to a gene: 5. The DNA for the CDR3 is TGCGCCAGCAGTGTAGAGGGACAGCAAGAGACCCAGTACTTC. Translating it yields CASSVEGQQETQYF.

The V and J genes are TRBV2 and TRBJ2-1, with unresolved D. The CDR3 length is 13 residues. The germline CDR1 and CDR2 sequences are SNHLY and FYNNEI. V was cut by 4 bases and J by 4 bases, with 8 bases left in between. The CDR3 DNA follows: TGTGCCAGCAGTGCTGGCTTGTACAATGAGCAGTTCTTC. This codes for CASSAGLYNEQFF.

This chain joins TRBV11-3 and TRBJ2-5; 10 nucleotides line up with TRBD1. Unmatched junction bases numbered 3, after V lost 3 bases and J lost 2 bases. Germline V lookup: CDR1 SGHNT, CDR2 YENEEA. This CDR3 region has 15 residues. The DNA of the CDR3 is TGTGCCAGCAGCTTCGGACAGGGGGTACAAGAGACCCAGTACTTC. It specifies CASSFGQGVQETQYF.

The rearrangement uses TRBV5-1 and TRBJ1-4, with 7 positions matching TRBD1. Germline loops: CDR1 SGHRS, CDR2 YFSETQ. CDR3 size: 16 residues. With V trimmed by 4 bases and J by 8 bases, 14 bases remained unmatched. CDR3 region: CASSGNSGGSHEKLFF. The CDR3, as DNA: TGCGCCAGCAGCGGGAATTCAGGGGGTAGCCACGAAAAACTGTTTTTT.

The rearrangement uses TRBV4-3 and TRBJ1-2; 8 positions agree with TRBD1. The CDR3 runs to 14 residues. V dropped 3 bases and J dropped 4; count of bases not matched to a gene: 4. Germline loops: CDR1 LGHNA, CDR2 YSLEER. The CDR3, as DNA: TGCGCCAGCAGCCAGGACAGGGTCTCCTATGGCTACACCTTC. Protein sequence: CASSQDRVSYGYTF.

The CDR3 protein is CASSEDRALRQPQHF. The CDR3 DNA follows: TGTGCCAGCAGTGAAGACAGGGCTCTCCGTCAGCCCCAGCATTTT. This sequence joins TRBV2 and TRBJ1-5; maybe TRBD1 (6 bases). Germline CDR1 and CDR2: SNHLY and FYNNEI. Trimming removed 1 base at V and 6 bases at J, with 13 bases between. CDR3 length: 15 residues.

The V gene is TRBV2, the J gene TRBJ1-1, with D possibly TRBD1 on 6 matching bases. V lost 4 bases to trimming and J lost 5 bases, with 11 bases between them. This CDR3 spans 13 amino acids. Germline V gene data show CDR1 as SNHLY and CDR2 as FYNNEI. CDR3 region: CASSGGGRTEAFF. The CDR3 DNA follows: TGTGCCAGCAGTGGAGGGGGTCGAACTGAAGCTTTCTTT.

V gene TRBV11-2 combines with J gene TRBJ1-3; 7 bases are shared with TRBD1. Germline V gene sequence: CDR1 SGHAT, CDR2 FQNNGV. V was clipped by 5 bases and J by 4 bases; unmatched bases: 14. The CDR3 is 17 residues long. The CDR3 loop reads CASSAGTARRFGNTIYF. The CDR3 nucleotides read TGTGCCAGCAGCGCCGGGACAGCACGGAGGTTCGGAAACACCATATATTTT.

The CDR3 nucleotides read TGTGCCTGGAGCGGACAGGGAGATTCACCCCTCCACTTT. As protein: CAWSGQGDSPLHF. The chain links TRBV30 to TRBJ1-6; 8 nucleotides match TRBD1. Germline V lookup: CDR1 GTSNPN, CDR2 SVGIG (reference sequence). The CDR3 is 13 amino acids. V was clipped by 3 bases and J by 8 bases; unmatched bases: 3.

This clone was seen a few times. V usage is TRBV18 and J usage is TRBJ2-5; TRBD1 might be the D (6 bases). Trimming took 4 bases from V and 2 from J, leaving 11 bases between them. CDR3 size: 14 residues. Germline V gene lookup returns CDR1 KGHSH and CDR2 LQKENI. CDR3 sequence (DNA): TGTGCCAGCTCACTGAACAGGGAACAAGAGACCCAGTACTTC. The encoded protein is CASSLNREQETQYF.

In DNA form, the CDR3 reads TGCGCCAGCAGCCCAGCGGGGGCCGTCACAGATACGCAGTATTTT. As protein: CASSPAGAVTDTQYF. V is TRBV5-1 and J is TRBJ2-3; 8 positions agree with TRBD2. Germline CDR1 SGHRS, CDR2 YFSETQ. The CDR3 is made up of 15 amino acids. The V gene end was trimmed by 4 bases and the J gene end by 2 bases; junction bases not matched to a gene: 6.

The V and J genes are TRBV9 and TRBJ2-1; tentative D call: TRBD2 (5 bases). Trimming took 4 bases from V and 0 from J, leaving 14 bases between them. This CDR3 region has 16 residues. CDR1 is SGDLS, CDR2 YYNGEE, per germline. This chain's CDR3 is CASSWNGESSYNEQFF. Written as DNA, the CDR3 is TGTGCCAGCAGCTGGAACGGGGAGAGCTCCTACAATGAGCAGTTCTTC. Using reference TRBV9 and TRBJ2-1 for the parts outside the CDR3, the full variable domain is DSGVTQTPKHLITATGQRVTLRCSPRSGDLSVYWYQQSLDQGLQFLIQYYNGEERAKGNILERFSAQQFPDLHSELNLSSLELGDSALYFCASSWNGESSYNEQFFGPGTRLTVL.

V gene TRBV27 combines with J gene TRBJ1-1; D unresolved. The ends were cut back, 3 bases at V and 3 bases at J, with 8 bases in the middle. The CDR3 extends over 13 amino acids. The germline V gene encodes CDR1 MNHEY and CDR2 SMNVEV (reference sequence). The CDR3 sequence is CASSFSRDTEAFF. In DNA form, the CDR3 reads TGTGCCAGCAGTTTTTCCCGGGACACTGAAGCTTTCTTT.

This clone was detected once. The chain combines TRBV2 with TRBJ2-7; D is uncertain. In germline, CDR1 is SNHLY, CDR2 FYNNEI. CDR3 size: 12 residues. V lost 7 bases and J lost 2, with 9 bases in between. CDR3 residues: CASTGRTYEQYF. In DNA form, the CDR3 reads TGTGCCAGCACGGGTAGAACCTACGAGCAGTACTTC. Combining the CDR3 with reference TRBV2 and TRBJ2-7 gives the whole variable domain EPEVTQTPSHQVTQMGQEVILRCVPISNHLYFYWYRQILGQKVEFLVSFYNNEISEKSEIFDDQFSVERPDGSNFTLKIRSTKLEDSAMYFCASTGRTYEQYFGPGTRLTVT.